A selection of T cell receptor beta chains follows, all from one sample in a study of blood T cell repertoires in COVID-19. The table came from immunoSEQ multiplex PCR; TCRdb's copy has only in-frame clones and leaves some out. The sample carries 200,000 or so clones, about 82% recorded once. Sequencing was done on a sample of peripheral blood. These receptor sequences come from a woman in her twenties or thirties with acute or convalescent COVID-19. CDR3s leave out the opening cysteine and the closing phenylalanine or tryptophan.

v_gene,j_gene,CDR3aa
TRBV6-2/TRBV6-3,TRBJ1-1,ASSSPAAMNTEAF
TRBV19,TRBJ1-5,ASRPHGRVSNQPQH
TRBV5-4,TRBJ1-3,ASSSATGSVGNTIY
TRBV4-2,TRBJ1-4,ASSQERQEVMATNEKLF
TRBV7-7,TRBJ1-1,ASSRIGTGDTEAF
TRBV30,TRBJ2-3,ASKFGQVVNTQY
TRBV6-2/TRBV6-3,TRBJ2-1,ASSYPLAGAHNEQF
TRBV7-9,TRBJ1-2,ASSFLIENYGYT
TRBV27,TRBJ1-1,ASRPTGNPFGNTEAF
TRBV7-2,TRBJ1-1,ASSLAAGVNTEAF
TRBV6-1,TRBJ1-2,ASSEWGERT
TRBV15,TRBJ1-2,ATSREGRSYT
TRBV18,TRBJ1-6,ASSEVPNSPLH
TRBV5-1,TRBJ2-3,ASSLADREESDTQY
TRBV4-3,TRBJ1-2,ASSQDARANYGYT
TRBV27,TRBJ1-1,ASSFLFRGQAF
TRBV2,TRBJ1-3,ASSFGTVSGNTIY
TRBV12-3/TRBV12-4,TRBJ2-1,ASSLSGHEQF
TRBV7-6,TRBJ2-2,ASSAPKDSPGTYTGELF
TRBV9,TRBJ2-3,ASSGQQGLVGADTQY
TRBV9,TRBJ2-5,ASSVVGTGVGETQY
TRBV30,TRBJ2-7,AWSGGGQGYYEQY
TRBV5-8,TRBJ1-2,ASSLPVEPIWAGANYGYT
TRBV10-3,TRBJ1-6,AISQPDSPLH
TRBV7-8,TRBJ2-2,ASKTRGGGTGELF
TRBV5-4,TRBJ2-5,ASSLARQFRETQY
TRBV11-3,TRBJ1-1,ASSLNQGTEAF
TRBV7-3,TRBJ2-2,ASSRRGGGNTGELF
TRBV28,TRBJ1-1,ASSSLGGLYAF
TRBV6-5,TRBJ2-3,ASSYGTGPENTQY
TRBV27,TRBJ2-4,ASSFLAGGPMDKNIQY
TRBV7-6,TRBJ2-1,ASSPRTGGYNEQF
TRBV6-5,TRBJ2-7,ASSPLARAEQY
TRBV18,TRBJ2-7,ASSPPIPGLVYEQY
TRBV28,TRBJ1-5,ASSLAGSNQPQH
TRBV6-2/TRBV6-3,TRBJ1-6,ASSRDRGISPLH
TRBV27,TRBJ1-6,ASSRVTGSSYNSPLH
TRBV2,TRBJ1-5,ASRTTGYGGEPQH
TRBV18,TRBJ1-1,ASSEHRGNTEAF
TRBV27,TRBJ2-7,ASSLRPSSYEQY
TRBV6-6,TRBJ1-3,ASSYEGVSGNTIY
TRBV7-2,TRBJ1-2,ASSLSSTGVGYT
TRBV7-8,TRBJ2-3,ASSFGLAEGTDTQY